Listed here is a single T cell receptor (beta chain). This receptor's antigen is unknown. No qualities accompany the bases; no much larger clone lies one base away. Whole blood was collected in K2EDTA tubes by collaborating institutions according to the institutions' own protocols. For TCRbeta analysis, collaborator samples were shipped as frozen whole blood, as isolated PBMCs, or as DNA extracted from either sample type. This sample is part of a study of blood T cell repertoires in COVID-19 (dated by TCRdb to 2018 to 2021). Background for the entire study: Collaborator samples came from the United States, Italy and Spain and covered acute and convalescent phases of COVID-19. The prospective study material was composed of cDNA or gDNA derived from T cells, B-cell-depleted T cells, or PBMCs. Deeply sampled blood TCRbeta repertoires from subjects exposed to, actively infected with, or recovered from COVID-19 were included in the dataset. The repertoires were released in a freely available public database meant as a resource for research on the immune response to SARS-CoV-2. Samples were obtained from the ongoing ImmuneRACE study (first 160 participants) and from 1,254 subjects provided by 6 global collaborators. Nearly every sample came with metadata listing a de-identified subject ID, COVID-19 status, age in years and sex. HLA class I and class II types, where available, came from metadata supplied by the sample provider rather than from assay-based typing. What the authors observed across the whole study: The quantity of clinical and demographic metadata differed by source and by participant and was supplied without curation.

Including the terminal cysteine and phenylalanine, the CDR3 comprises 15 residues. Only CDR3 DNA remains: 45 bases, in frame from the first base. CDR1 and CDR2, per the germline V gene, are MNHEY and SVGAGI. Relative to germline, V is 1 base shorter and J is 8 bases shorter, with 14 bases between their ends. TCRbeta CDR3 regions were amplified from genomic DNA by means of the immunoSEQ Assay, a bias-controlled multiplex PCR. Concerning the study's data processing: Nucleated cell counts per sample were estimated from amplification of reference gene primers within the assay. To quantify the absolute abundance of each unique TCRbeta CDR3 rearrangement, sequence reads were collapsed and filtered. Productive Simpson clonality was computed per sample as the square root of Simpson's diversity index over productive rearrangements. This immuneACCESS table, as held by TCRdb, lists in-frame sequences with V and J called but not all clones. Of the missing ones, under half trace to an unresolved V gene in checked studies; the others have no known cause. That table is the source of V, J and clone size, and D and trimming were worked out from the DNA. Within this sample are under 300,000 clones, with about 87% of them counted one time only. Together, the top ten hold about 4% of the sample.

The TCR originated in a woman in her thirties or forties with acute or convalescent COVID-19. The chain links TRBV6-5 with TRBJ1-4; TRBD1 might be the D gene, on 6 matching bases. Sequenced: peripheral blood. The sequenced DNA: TGTGCCAGCAGTTACTTTTCGGGACAACAAGAAAAACTGTTTTTT. Its amino acids are CASSYFSGQQEKLFF.